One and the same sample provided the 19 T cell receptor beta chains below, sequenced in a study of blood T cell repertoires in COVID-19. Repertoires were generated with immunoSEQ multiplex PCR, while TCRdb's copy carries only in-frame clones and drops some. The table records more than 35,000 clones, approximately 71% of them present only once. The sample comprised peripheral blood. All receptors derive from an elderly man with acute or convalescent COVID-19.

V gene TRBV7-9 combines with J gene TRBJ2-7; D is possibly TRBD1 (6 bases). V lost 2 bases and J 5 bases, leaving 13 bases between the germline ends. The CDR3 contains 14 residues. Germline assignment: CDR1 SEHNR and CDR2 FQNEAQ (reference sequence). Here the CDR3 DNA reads TGTGCCAGCAGCTTAAGAGGGGGAAGAAACGAGCAGTACTTC. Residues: CASSLRGGRNEQYF.

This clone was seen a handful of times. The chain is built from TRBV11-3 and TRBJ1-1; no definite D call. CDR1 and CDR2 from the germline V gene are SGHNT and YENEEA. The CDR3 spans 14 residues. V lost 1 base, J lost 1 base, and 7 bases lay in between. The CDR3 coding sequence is TGTGCCAGCAGCTTAGGTCCGGGGAACACTGAAGCTTTCTTT. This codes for CASSLGPGNTEAFF.

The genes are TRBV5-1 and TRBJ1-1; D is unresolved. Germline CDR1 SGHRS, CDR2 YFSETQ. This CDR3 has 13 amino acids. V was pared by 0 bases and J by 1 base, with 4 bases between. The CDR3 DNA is TGCGCCAGCAGCTTGGCCGGGAACACTGAAGCTTTCTTT. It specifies CASSLAGNTEAFF.

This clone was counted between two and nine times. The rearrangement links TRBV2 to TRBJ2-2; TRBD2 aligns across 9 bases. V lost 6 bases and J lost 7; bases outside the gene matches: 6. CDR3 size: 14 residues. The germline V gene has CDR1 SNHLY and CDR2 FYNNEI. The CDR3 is CASRASGAGGELFF. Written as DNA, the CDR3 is TGTGCCAGCAGGGCTAGCGGGGCAGGCGGGGAGCTGTTTTTT.

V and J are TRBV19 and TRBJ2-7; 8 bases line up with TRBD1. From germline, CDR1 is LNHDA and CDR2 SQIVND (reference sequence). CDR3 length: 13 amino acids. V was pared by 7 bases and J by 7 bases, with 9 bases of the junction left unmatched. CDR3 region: CASTADRVGEQYF. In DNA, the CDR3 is TGTGCCAGTACCGCGGACAGGGTTGGAGAGCAGTACTTC.

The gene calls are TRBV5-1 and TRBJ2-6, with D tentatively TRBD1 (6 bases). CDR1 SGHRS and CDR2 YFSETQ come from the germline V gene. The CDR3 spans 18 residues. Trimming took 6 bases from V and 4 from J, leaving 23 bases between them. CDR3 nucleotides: TGCGCCAGCACCCGCGAGGGGGACCTTACCTCCGGGGCCAACGTCCTGACTTTC. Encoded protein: CASTREGDLTSGANVLTF.

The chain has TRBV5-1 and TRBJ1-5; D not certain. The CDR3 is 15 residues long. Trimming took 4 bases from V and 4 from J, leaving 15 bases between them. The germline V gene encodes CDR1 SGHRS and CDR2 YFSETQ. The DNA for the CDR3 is TGCGCCAGCAGCCCGGGCCTGGGCGGGAATCAGCCCCAGCATTTT. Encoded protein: CASSPGLGGNQPQHF.

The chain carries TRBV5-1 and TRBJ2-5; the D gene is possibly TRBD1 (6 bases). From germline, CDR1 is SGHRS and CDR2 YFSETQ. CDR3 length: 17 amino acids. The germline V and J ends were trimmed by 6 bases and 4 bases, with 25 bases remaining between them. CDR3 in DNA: TGCGCCAGCAACCCCGGGGCAGGGGAGACCAGAGGAGAGACCCAGTACTTC. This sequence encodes CASNPGAGETRGETQYF.

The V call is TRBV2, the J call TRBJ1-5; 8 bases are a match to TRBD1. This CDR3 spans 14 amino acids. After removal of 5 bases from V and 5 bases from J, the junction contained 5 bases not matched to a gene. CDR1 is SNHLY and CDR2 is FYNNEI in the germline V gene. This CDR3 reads CASSRTGSDQPQHF. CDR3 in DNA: TGTGCCAGCAGTAGGACAGGGTCGGATCAGCCCCAGCATTTT.

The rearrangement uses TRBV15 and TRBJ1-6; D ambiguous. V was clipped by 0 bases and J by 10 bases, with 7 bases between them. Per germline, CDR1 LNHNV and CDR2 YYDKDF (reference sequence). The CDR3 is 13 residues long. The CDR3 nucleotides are TGTGCCACCAGCAGAGATTCGGGATCACCCCTCCACTTT. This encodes CATSRDSGSPLHF. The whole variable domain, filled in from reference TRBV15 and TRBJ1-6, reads DAMVIQNPRYQVTQFGKPVTLSCSQTLNHNVMYWYQQKSSQAPKLLFHYYDKDFNNEADTPDNFQSRRPNTSFCFLDIRSPGLGDTAMYLCATSRDSGSPLHFGNGTRLTVT.

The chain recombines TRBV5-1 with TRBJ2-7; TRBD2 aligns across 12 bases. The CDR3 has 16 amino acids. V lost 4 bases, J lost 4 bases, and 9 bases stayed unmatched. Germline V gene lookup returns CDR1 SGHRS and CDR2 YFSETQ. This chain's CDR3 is CASSTTTSGSGYEQYF. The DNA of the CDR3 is TGCGCCAGCAGCACGACGACTAGCGGGAGCGGATACGAGCAGTACTTC. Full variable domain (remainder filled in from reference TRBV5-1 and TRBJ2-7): KAGVTQTPRYLIKTRGQQVTLSCSPISGHRSVSWYQQTPGQGLQFLFEYFSETQRNKGNFPGRFSGRQFSNSRSEMNVSTLELGDSALYLCASSTTTSGSGYEQYFGPGTRLTVT.

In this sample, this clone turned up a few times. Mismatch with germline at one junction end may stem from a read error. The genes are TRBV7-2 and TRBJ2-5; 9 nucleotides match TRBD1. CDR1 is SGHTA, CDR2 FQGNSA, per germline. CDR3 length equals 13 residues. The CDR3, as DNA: TGTGCCAGCACCTTACAGGGGGCAGAGACCCAGTACTTC. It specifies CASTLQGAETQYF.

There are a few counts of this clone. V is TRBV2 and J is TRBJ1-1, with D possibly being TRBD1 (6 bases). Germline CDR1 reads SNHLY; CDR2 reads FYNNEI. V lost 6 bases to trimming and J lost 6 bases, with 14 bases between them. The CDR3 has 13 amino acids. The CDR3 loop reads CASSVGGVAEAFF. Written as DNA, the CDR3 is TGTGCCAGCAGCGTAGGGGGGGTCGCTGAAGCTTTCTTT.

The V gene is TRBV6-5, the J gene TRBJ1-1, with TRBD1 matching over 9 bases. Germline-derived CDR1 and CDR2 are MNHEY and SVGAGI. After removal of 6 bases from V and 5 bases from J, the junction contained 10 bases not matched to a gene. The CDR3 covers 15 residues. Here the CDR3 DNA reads TGTGCCAGCAGGGGGTCCCGGGACAGGGTAACTGAAGCTTTCTTT. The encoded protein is CASRGSRDRVTEAFF.

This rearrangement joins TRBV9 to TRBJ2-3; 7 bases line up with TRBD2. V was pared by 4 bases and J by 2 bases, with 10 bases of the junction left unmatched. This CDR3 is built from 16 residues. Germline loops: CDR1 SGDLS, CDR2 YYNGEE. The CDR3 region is CASSPGDYLNTDTQYF. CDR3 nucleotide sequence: TGTGCCAGCAGCCCCGGGGACTACTTGAACACAGATACGCAGTATTTT.

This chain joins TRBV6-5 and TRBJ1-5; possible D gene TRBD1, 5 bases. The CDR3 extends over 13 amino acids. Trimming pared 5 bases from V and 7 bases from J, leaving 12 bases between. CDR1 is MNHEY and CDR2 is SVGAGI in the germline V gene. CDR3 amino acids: CASSNSGNQPQHF. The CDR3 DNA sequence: TGTGCCAGCAGTAATTCAGGGAACCAGCCCCAGCATTTT.

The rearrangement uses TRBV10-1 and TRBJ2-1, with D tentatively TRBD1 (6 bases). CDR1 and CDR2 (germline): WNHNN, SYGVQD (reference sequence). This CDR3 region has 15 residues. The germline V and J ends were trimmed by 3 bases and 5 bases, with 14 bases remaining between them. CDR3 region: CASSDPADSHNEQFF. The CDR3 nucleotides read TGCGCCAGCAGTGACCCCGCGGACAGTCACAATGAGCAGTTCTTC.

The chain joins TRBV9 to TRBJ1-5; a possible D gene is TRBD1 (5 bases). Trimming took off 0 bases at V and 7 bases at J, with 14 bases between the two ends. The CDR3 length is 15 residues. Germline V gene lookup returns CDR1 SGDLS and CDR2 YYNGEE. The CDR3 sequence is CASSVAGVLGQPQHF. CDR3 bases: TGTGCCAGCAGCGTAGCGGGGGTCTTAGGGCAGCCCCAGCATTTT. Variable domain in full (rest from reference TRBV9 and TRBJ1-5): DSGVTQTPKHLITATGQRVTLRCSPRSGDLSVYWYQQSLDQGLQFLIQYYNGEERAKGNILERFSAQQFPDLHSELNLSSLELGDSALYFCASSVAGVLGQPQHFGDGTRLSIL.

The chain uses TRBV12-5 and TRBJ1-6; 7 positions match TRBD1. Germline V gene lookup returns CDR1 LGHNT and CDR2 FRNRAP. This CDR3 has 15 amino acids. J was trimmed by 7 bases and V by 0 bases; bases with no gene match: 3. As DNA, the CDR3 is TGTGCTAGTGGTTTGGTACAGGGGAACAATTCACCCCTCCACTTT. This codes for CASGLVQGNNSPLHF.